This T cell receptor beta chain is from a study of OX40 agonist ivuxolimab in advanced cancers. V lost 3 bases and J 5 bases, leaving 8 bases between the germline ends. The CDR3 is 13 amino acids. Germline CDR1 and CDR2: SGHTA and FQGNSA. Sequencing was performed with immunoSEQ multiplex PCR; in TCRdb, only in-frame clones are kept and a portion is missing. Of approximately 35,000 clones listed, roughly 77% are singletons. The source was CD4+ or CD8+ T cells sorted from blood, collected in a trial of the OX40 agonist ivuxolimab. The TCR comes from an adult with an advanced solid tumor such as melanoma, head and neck, liver or kidney cancer. The V and J genes are TRBV7-2 and TRBJ1-5, with D maybe TRBD1 (5 bases). In nucleotides, the CDR3 is TGTGCCAGCAGCTTCGACAGAGATCAGCCCCAGCATTTT. Translating gives CASSFDRDQPQHF.